This T cell receptor (beta chain) comes out of a study of T cells in Graves' hyperthyroidism and ophthalmopathy. General observations from the study: Prediction of ophthalmopathy progression came a median around 6 months pre-onset.

This clonotype was counted at least ten times. The target antigen is unknown. Germline lookup yields CDR1 MDHEN and CDR2 SYDVKM. Trimming shortened V by 6 bases and J by 8 bases, and 20 bases separated the two germline ends. The CDR3 has 14 amino acids. Pregnant or lactating patients were excluded, as were those with uncontrolled infection or other autoimmune disease. RNA transcripts gave rise to amplified TCR beta CDR3 regions. The study used the HTBI primer set for a first-round RT-PCR of the TCR CDR3. MiXCR was run by TCRdb on the multiplex PCR reads, yielding one entry per CDR3 protein. This table holds approximately 520,000 distinct CDR3 sequences, less than 25% found once.

The receptor was isolated from a man between 18 and 29 years old with Graves' hyperthyroidism. Sample: blood. The chain uses TRBV28 and TRBJ2-7; D is perhaps TRBD2 (5 bases). CDR3 loop: CASRTDGDRGKQYF. The CDR3 nucleotides are TGTGCCAGCAGAACCGACGGGGATCGGGGAAAGCAGTACTTC.